Each of the 30 T cell receptor beta chains below was sequenced from the same sample in a study of cytomegalovirus exposure and HLA in healthy donors. It was with 60 Vbeta and 13 Jbeta primers that the PCR ran. The protocol was immunoSEQ multiplex PCR, while the TCRdb copy is restricted to in-frame clones and leaves out a portion. The sample has 180,000 or so clones, 86% seen once. The sample was PBMCs. These receptors originate from a woman between 25 and 40 years old in good health and CMV-seronegative.

The chain has TRBV5-8 and TRBJ2-1, with 10 bases matching TRBD1. Germline values: CDR1 SGHTS, CDR2 YDEGEE. The CDR3 totals 16 residues. V was pared by 4 bases and J by 4 bases, with 8 bases of the junction left unmatched. CDR3 in amino acids: CASSTDGTGAYNEQFF. Written as DNA, the CDR3 is TGTGCCAGCAGCACGGATGGGACAGGGGCGTACAATGAGCAGTTCTTC.

The rearrangement links TRBV10-1 to TRBJ1-1; 11 bases line up with TRBD1. The CDR3 runs 17 residues. The junction had 13 bases not matched to a gene; V was cut back by 10 bases and J by 0 bases. CDR1 is WNHNN and CDR2 is SYGVQD in the germline V gene (reference sequence). In DNA, the CDR3 is TGCGCCACCTGTCCGGGACAGGGGGTTACTATGAACACTGAAGCTTTCTTT. Its translation is CATCPGQGVTMNTEAFF.

The chain is built from TRBV28 and TRBJ2-5, with D hard to call. Germline lookup yields CDR1 MDHEN and CDR2 SYDVKM. V dropped 2 bases and J dropped 2 bases, with 12 bases sitting between them. The CDR3 contains 15 residues. CDR3 DNA sequence: TGTGCCAGCAGTTTACGATCAGAATATCAAGAGACCCAGTACTTC. Translating it yields CASSLRSEYQETQYF.

V usage is TRBV5-1 and J usage is TRBJ2-7, with D tentatively TRBD1 (5 bases). V lost 2 bases and J 8 bases, leaving 17 bases between the germline ends. Germline CDR1 SGHRS, CDR2 YFSETQ. There are 14 residues in the CDR3. The CDR3 sequence: CASSFLQGSGKQYF. DNA for the CDR3: TGCGCCAGCAGCTTTCTTCAGGGTAGTGGCAAGCAGTACTTC. The full variable domain, in which reference TRBV5-1 and TRBJ2-7 provide the parts outside the CDR3, is KAGVTQTPRYLIKTRGQQVTLSCSPISGHRSVSWYQQTPGQGLQFLFEYFSETQRNKGNFPGRFSGRQFSNSRSEMNVSTLELGDSALYLCASSFLQGSGKQYFGPGTRLTVT.

The genes are TRBV29-1 and TRBJ2-1; a weak D match, TRBD2 (5 bases). Germline lookup yields CDR1 SQVTM and CDR2 ANQGSEA. CDR3 size: 15 residues. V was shortened by 3 bases and J by 2 bases, with 14 bases between the two germline ends. The CDR3 sequence: CSVEGAVKPYNEQFF. As DNA, the CDR3 is TGCAGCGTTGAGGGAGCTGTCAAACCCTACAATGAGCAGTTCTTC.

This rearrangement joins TRBV28 to TRBJ2-3; D is unresolved. The CDR3 length is 15 residues. Per germline, CDR1 MDHEN and CDR2 SYDVKM. V dropped 6 bases and J dropped 0 bases, with 13 bases sitting between them. CDR3 loop: CASSRYKTSTDTQYF. As DNA, the CDR3 is TGTGCCAGCAGCCGTTACAAGACTAGCACAGATACGCAGTATTTT.

CDR3 in amino acids: CASSHLTSGNEQFF. CDR3 coding DNA: TGTGCCAGCAGCCATCTTACTAGCGGCAATGAGCAGTTCTTC. This rearrangement joins TRBV7-9 to TRBJ2-1; 8 bases map to TRBD2. The CDR3 consists of 14 residues. Trimming at V came to 5 bases and at J to 6 bases, leaving 6 bases not matched to a gene. The germline V gene has CDR1 SEHNR and CDR2 FQNEAQ (reference sequence).

On this clone: This CDR3 is also generated by other DNA sequences in the sample. The chain is built from TRBV7-6 and TRBJ2-3; no clear D gene. CDR1 and CDR2 (germline): SGHVS, FNYEAQ. CDR3 length: 14 amino acids. Trimming stripped 1 base from V and 6 bases from J, with 11 bases between. The CDR3 loop is CASSLVGSGDTQYF. The CDR3 DNA reads TGTGCCAGCAGCTTAGTCGGTTCGGGTGATACGCAGTATTTT.

V gene TRBV28 combines with J gene TRBJ2-2; weak D call: TRBD2 (5 bases). The germline V gene encodes CDR1 MDHEN and CDR2 SYDVKM. CDR3 length equals 15 residues. V lost 8 bases and J lost 5, with 18 bases in between. The CDR3 region has the DNA TGTGCCAGCGCTGGTGGGGTAGAGGGTACCGGGGAGCTGTTTTTT. This sequence encodes CASAGGVEGTGELFF.

This chain uses TRBV4-1 with TRBJ1-2, with 12 bases identical to TRBD1. The CDR3 consists of 19 residues. Trimming took 1 base from V and 4 from J; bases not matched to a gene: 13. The V gene's germline CDR1 is MGHRA and CDR2 YSYEKL. Here the CDR3 reads CASSQVAGTGGIFPYGYTF. The CDR3 nucleotides are TGCGCCAGCAGCCAAGTCGCCGGGACAGGGGGCATTTTCCCCTATGGCTACACCTTC.

V is TRBV25-1 and J is TRBJ1-2; no firm D call. The V end lost 4 bases, the J end lost 6 bases, and 9 bases lay between the germline ends. Germline V CDR1 and CDR2: MGHDK, SYGVNS. The CDR3 loop spans 12 amino acids. The CDR3 sequence is CASSVSGNGYTF. The CDR3 DNA sequence: TGTGCCAGCAGTGTTTCGGGGAATGGCTACACCTTC.

The chain recombines TRBV19 with TRBJ2-7; tentatively, D is TRBD1 (5 bases). V was pared by 3 bases and J by 6 bases, with 15 bases between. CDR3 length equals 14 residues. CDR1 and CDR2 from the germline V gene are LNHDA and SQIVND (reference sequence). Here the CDR3 reads CASSIGQGTGEQYF. The CDR3 DNA reads TGTGCCAGTAGTATTGGCCAGGGAACCGGCGAGCAGTACTTC.

CDR3 DNA sequence: TGCGCCAGCAGCTTGAGCCCAGGGGAAAAACTGTTTTTT. It codes for CASSLSPGEKLFF. The gene calls are TRBV5-1 and TRBJ1-4; the D gene is possibly TRBD1 (5 bases). CDR1 and CDR2 from the germline V gene are SGHRS and YFSETQ. The CDR3 consists of 13 residues. Trimming removed 1 base at V and 8 bases at J, with 9 bases between.

J is TRBJ2-2 and V is TRBV5-1, with TRBD1 matching 8 bases. Germline V gene lookup returns CDR1 SGHRS and CDR2 YFSETQ. This CDR3 spans 15 amino acids. V was clipped by 3 bases and J by 4 bases; unmatched bases: 5. CDR3 protein: CASSYIQGATGELFF. The DNA for the CDR3 is TGCGCCAGCAGCTACATTCAGGGGGCCACCGGGGAGCTGTTTTTT. Full variable domain (outside the CDR3, taken from reference TRBV5-1 and TRBJ2-2): KAGVTQTPRYLIKTRGQQVTLSCSPISGHRSVSWYQQTPGQGLQFLFEYFSETQRNKGNFPGRFSGRQFSNSRSEMNVSTLELGDSALYLCASSYIQGATGELFFGEGSRLTVL.

This chain's CDR3 is CASNLQHDGYTF. In DNA, the CDR3 is TGTGCCAGCAACCTACAGCACGATGGCTACACCTTC. The gene calls are TRBV28 and TRBJ1-2; D unclear. Germline V CDR1 and CDR2: MDHEN, SYDVKM. The CDR3 is 12 residues long. V shed 7 bases and J shed 6 bases, with 12 bases lying between them.

This clone has just a few counts. The rearrangement joins TRBV27 to TRBJ1-5, with D perhaps matching TRBD1 (5 bases). Germline V CDR1 and CDR2: MNHEY, SMNVEV (reference sequence). The V gene lost 6 bases and the J gene lost 0 bases, with 12 bases spanning the gap. The CDR3 is made up of 15 amino acids. The CDR3, as DNA: TGTGCCAGCAGGTCCCGGGGGGGTAGCAATCAGCCCCAGCATTTT. Protein product: CASRSRGGSNQPQHF.

The chain carries TRBV2 and TRBJ1-5, with a tentative D call TRBD1 (5 bases). Trimming took 0 bases from V and 6 from J, leaving 12 bases between them. Germline V gene data show CDR1 as SNHLY and CDR2 as FYNNEI. The CDR3 contains 15 residues. CDR3 bases: TGTGCCAGCAGTGAAGCGCTTCCAGGGTCTCAGCCCCAGCATTTT. Residues: CASSEALPGSQPQHF.

The chain links TRBV5-1 to TRBJ2-5; TRBD2 matches 16 bases. The CDR3 spans 17 residues. Trimming at V came to 4 bases and at J to 2 bases, leaving 5 bases not matched to a gene. CDR1 SGHRS and CDR2 YFSETQ come from the germline V gene. The CDR3 reads CASSPGTSGGEQETQYF. CDR3 bases: TGCGCCAGCAGCCCCGGGACTAGCGGGGGGGAACAAGAGACCCAGTACTTC.

This chain connects TRBV7-9 to TRBJ2-1; the match to TRBD2 covers 9 bases. The CDR3 length is 14 residues. Germline-derived CDR1 and CDR2 are SEHNR and FQNEAQ (reference sequence). The trim removed 7 bases at V and 5 bases at J, leaving 6 bases unmatched. In DNA form, the CDR3 reads TGTGCCAGCAACCCCGGGACTAGCAACAATGAGCAGTTCTTC. It specifies CASNPGTSNNEQFF.

This clone turned up a few times. The rearrangement links TRBV5-4 to TRBJ2-1; no reliable D call. Trimming stripped 4 bases from V and 12 bases from J, with 5 bases between. Germline CDR1 reads SGHNT; CDR2 reads YYREEE (reference sequence). The CDR3 spans 9 residues. The CDR3 DNA reads as TGTGCCAGCAGCAACGGGCAGTTCTTC. It yields the protein CASSNGQFF.

This chain joins TRBV7-2 and TRBJ2-2; TRBD1 matches at 10 bases. The CDR3 runs 16 residues. V gave up 2 bases and J gave up 6 bases; unmatched junction bases: 6. Germline CDR1 is SGHTA and CDR2 is FQGNSA. As DNA, the CDR3 is TGTGCCAGCAGCTTAACCCGGGACAGGGGAGCCGGGGAGCTGTTTTTT. Translation: CASSLTRDRGAGELFF.

A word on this clone: This specimen includes other DNA sequences encoding the same CDR3. The chain employs TRBV29-1 and TRBJ2-1; 11 nucleotides match TRBD2. The CDR3 is 13 amino acids. With 4 bases clipped from V and 7 bases from J, the junction kept 3 bases outside the gene matches. CDR1 and CDR2 (germline): SQVTM, ANQGSEA. CDR3 sequence: CSVGLAGGNEQFF. The CDR3 bases are TGCAGCGTTGGGTTAGCGGGAGGGAATGAGCAGTTCTTC.

The V call is TRBV2, the J call TRBJ1-6; weak D call: TRBD1 (6 bases). Trimming cost V 6 bases and J 8 bases, with 11 bases left between them. The CDR3 contains 13 residues. CDR1 SNHLY and CDR2 FYNNEI come from the germline V gene. The CDR3 loop is CASRQGEDSPLHF. As DNA, the CDR3 is TGTGCCAGCAGACAGGGAGAGGATTCACCCCTCCACTTT.

This chain joins TRBV7-9 and TRBJ2-7; 16 bases are shared with TRBD2. With 5 bases clipped from V and 6 bases from J, the junction kept 7 bases outside the gene matches. The CDR3 is made up of 16 amino acids. The germline CDR1 and CDR2 sequences are SEHNR and FQNEAQ (reference sequence). DNA for the CDR3: TGTGCCAGCAGCAAACTCGGGACTAGCGGGAGGGGCGAGCAGTACTTC. Its protein is CASSKLGTSGRGEQYF.

The rearrangement links TRBV15 to TRBJ2-3; D is undetermined. The CDR3 is made up of 17 amino acids. V dropped 0 bases and J dropped 4 bases, with 17 bases sitting between them. The germline CDR1 and CDR2 sequences are LNHNV and YYDKDF (reference sequence). The CDR3 sequence is CATSRDKASFRSDTQYF. The CDR3 DNA is TGTGCCACCAGCAGAGACAAAGCTAGTTTTAGGTCAGATACGCAGTATTTT.

V and J are TRBV28 and TRBJ2-7; 12 bases align to TRBD2. The junction had 6 bases not matched to a gene; V was cut back by 1 base and J by 2 bases. The CDR3 extends over 17 amino acids. Looked up from germline, CDR1 is MDHEN and CDR2 is SYDVKM. The CDR3 nucleotides are TGTGCCAGCAGTTTATTTCCTAGCGGGAGGGCCGCCTACGAGCAGTACTTC. Protein: CASSLFPSGRAAYEQYF.

The rearrangement joins TRBV7-9 to TRBJ2-1; D is perhaps TRBD1 (6 bases). The V end was cut by 5 bases, the J end by 8 bases, with 22 bases between. The CDR3 is 16 amino acids. Germline CDR1 and CDR2: SEHNR and FQNEAQ (reference sequence). In nucleotides, the CDR3 is TGTGCCAGCAGCAACACCGGGACACAAACCTGGTATGAGCAGTTCTTC. Translation gives CASSNTGTQTWYEQFF.

This clone has a single count. This chain connects TRBV5-1 to TRBJ2-1, with a tentative D call TRBD1 (6 bases). CDR3 size: 16 residues. V was shortened by 1 base and J by 5 bases, with 16 bases between the two germline ends. Germline lookup yields CDR1 SGHRS and CDR2 YFSETQ. In nucleotides, the CDR3 is TGCGCCAGCAGCTTGCTTCCACAGGGTTTCGACAATGAGCAGTTCTTC. Its translation is CASSLLPQGFDNEQFF.

V gene TRBV28 combines with J gene TRBJ2-3; D is unclear. From germline, CDR1 is MDHEN and CDR2 SYDVKM. The CDR3 consists of 12 residues. The V end lost 6 bases, the J end lost 6 bases, and 10 bases lay between the germline ends. The chain's CDR3 is CASSLNEDTQYF. The CDR3, as DNA: TGTGCCAGCAGCCTCAATGAGGATACGCAGTATTTT.

The CDR3, as DNA: TGCGCCAGCAGCACGTCAAGCTCTAGCCGTTCATACGAGCAGTACTTC. This encodes CASSTSSSSRSYEQYF. The chain has TRBV4-1 and TRBJ2-7; D possibly corresponds to TRBD2 (5 bases). Germline V gives CDR1 MGHRA, CDR2 YSYEKL. V gave up 5 bases and J gave up 4 bases, with 21 bases separating them. The CDR3 sequence is 16 residues long.